Each of the 30 T cell receptor beta chains below was sequenced from the same sample in a study of T-cell reconstitution after alpha-beta-depleted transplantation in children (dated by TCRdb to the mid-2010s). This specimen's treatment or condition label, per the study, means: allogeneic hematopoietic cell transplantation with graft depleted of TCRalphabeta T cells and CD19 B cells. Library prep was done by PCR. For sequencing, an Illumina HiSeq 2500 was employed. TCR libraries were prepared with molecular barcoding, using unique molecular identifiers to normalize TCRbeta repertoire quantification. Starting from the raw public reads, TCRdb applied fastp trimming at Q25, assembled clones with MiXCR and retained in-frame beta chains. Rows with a matching CDR3 protein are joined into one entry that keeps the most common DNA and genes. Recorded for this sample are 550,000 to 600,000 distinct CDR3 sequences; 23% of them occurred a single time. The top ten clonotypes cover over 12% of the sample.

The sample was PBMCs, mostly from graft donor cells, taken 360 days after TCRalphabeta/CD19-depleted stem cell transplant. All receptors come from a boy younger than two who had a stem cell transplant for acute myeloid leukemia, so the T cells may come from the graft donor.

This clonotype appeared once. The chain links TRBV5-1 to TRBJ1-6; D gene unclear. The CDR3 loop spans 13 amino acids. V lost 4 bases to trimming and J lost 10 bases, with 12 bases between them. Germline V CDR1 and CDR2: SGHRS, YFSETQ. The CDR3 DNA reads as TGCGCCAGCAGCCCACTAAGTGAGTCACCCCTCCACTTT. It yields the protein CASSPLSESPLHF.

This clonotype was observed a handful of times. The chain combines TRBV12-3 or TRBV12-4 with TRBJ2-5, with TRBD1 as a possible D gene (6 bases). V lost 1 base and J 5 bases, leaving 14 bases between the germline ends. The CDR3 is made up of 15 amino acids. The DNA for the CDR3 is TGTGCCAGCAGTTTAGGGTGGGGACACGAGGAGACCCAGTACTTC. It codes for CASSLGWGHEETQYF.

The rearrangement links TRBV19 to TRBJ2-7; D is perhaps TRBD1 or TRBD2 (5 bases each). The germline gives CDR1 LNHDA, CDR2 SQIVND (reference sequence). The ends were cut back, 5 bases at V and 4 bases at J, with 18 bases in the middle. The CDR3 consists of 15 residues. The CDR3 DNA reads TGTGCCAGTAGTGATCCGGGACGTTCCCTTTACGAGCAGTACTTC. Translation gives CASSDPGRSLYEQYF.

The V call is TRBV15, the J call TRBJ1-2; 9 nucleotides match TRBD1. The CDR3 has 14 amino acids. V lost 5 bases, J lost 4 bases, and 5 bases stayed unmatched. From germline, CDR1 is LNHNV and CDR2 YYDKDF (reference sequence). The CDR3 nucleotides read TGTGCCACCAGCGGACAGGGGACCCTCTATGGCTACACCTTC. The encoded protein is CATSGQGTLYGYTF.

At least ten counts were recorded for this clonotype. This chain links TRBV5-5 with TRBJ2-2; D is perhaps TRBD1 (6 bases). Between the trimmed V and J ends, which lost 0 bases and 0 bases, there was a span of 9 bases. Germline-derived CDR1 and CDR2 are SGHKS and YYEKEE (reference sequence). The CDR3 has 16 residues. CDR3 region: CASSLARTANTGELFF. The CDR3 nucleotides are TGTGCCAGCAGCTTGGCGCGGACAGCGAACACCGGGGAGCTGTTTTTT.

This clonotype was recorded at least ten times. The genes are TRBV28 and TRBJ1-1; D is uncertain. CDR3 length equals 12 residues. Germline V gives CDR1 MDHEN, CDR2 SYDVKM. Trimming took off 5 bases at V and 5 bases at J, with 9 bases between the two ends. This CDR3 reads CASSVGVTEAFF. In DNA, the CDR3 is TGTGCCAGCAGTGTAGGAGTTACTGAAGCTTTCTTT.

Concerning this clonotype itself: Germline is not matched at one junction end, which may reflect a read error. The chain recombines TRBV20-1 with TRBJ2-7; 8 bases agree with TRBD2. The CDR3 consists of 17 residues. Looked up from germline, CDR1 is DFQATT and CDR2 is SNEGSKA (reference sequence). The CDR3 sequence is CCAKSVPKTGGPYEQYF. The CDR3 DNA is TGCTGTGCTAAATCAGTCCCGAAGACGGGGGGGCCTTACGAGCAGTACTTC.

This chain connects TRBV6-2 or TRBV6-3 to TRBJ2-1, with D possibly being TRBD2 (5 bases). Germline CDR1 is MNHEY and CDR2 is SVGEGT. The CDR3 covers 15 residues. Deletions cut 6 bases from V and 4 bases from J, with 16 bases between. The CDR3 protein is CASSRSEGFYNEQFF. CDR3 nucleotides: TGTGCCAGCAGCCGTAGCGAGGGATTTTACAATGAGCAGTTCTTC.

The chain employs TRBV7-8 and TRBJ1-3, with D uncertain. The CDR3 totals 15 residues. Per germline, CDR1 SGHVS and CDR2 FQNEAQ. The ends were cut back, 3 bases at V and 0 bases at J, with 9 bases in the middle. The CDR3 DNA follows: TGTGCCAGCAGCTTCGGAGGGAACTCTGGAAACACCATATATTTT. Protein product: CASSFGGNSGNTIYF.

This clonotype was detected only a few times. The V and J genes are TRBV12-3 or TRBV12-4 and TRBJ2-1, with D perhaps matching TRBD1 (6 bases). This CDR3 region has 14 residues. V was pared by 3 bases and J by 8 bases, with 14 bases between. CDR3 bases: TGTGCCAGCAGTTTGGGAACAGGGCGGGATGAGCAGTTCTTC. Its translation: CASSLGTGRDEQFF.

The chain's CDR3 is CASSIRLAGPYNEQFF. In DNA form, the CDR3 reads TGTGCCAGCAGCATACGACTAGCGGGTCCCTACAATGAGCAGTTCTTC. The chain combines TRBV9 with TRBJ2-1; 10 bases map to TRBD2. J was trimmed by 2 bases and V by 4 bases; bases with no gene match: 6. This CDR3 region has 16 residues. CDR1 is SGDLS, CDR2 YYNGEE, per germline.

Ten or more counts support this clonotype. The rearrangement joins TRBV28 to TRBJ2-7, with D maybe TRBD2 (5 bases). Trimming shortened V by 4 bases and J by 6 bases, and 19 bases separated the two germline ends. Per germline, CDR1 MDHEN and CDR2 SYDVKM. The CDR3 is 15 amino acids. CDR3 protein: CASSSTGVHALEQYV. The CDR3 nucleotides are TGTGCCAGCAGTTCTACCGGGGTTCACGCACTCGAGCAGTACGTC.

This clonotype was seen many times. The genes are TRBV7-2 and TRBJ2-1; possible D gene TRBD2, 7 bases. In germline, CDR1 is SGHTA, CDR2 FQGNSA. This CDR3 is built from 19 residues. V lost 2 bases to trimming and J lost 3 bases, with 23 bases between them. As DNA, the CDR3 is TGTGCCAGCAGCTTAAGGGGGGATTTCCGGGACTACCACTACAATGAGCAGTTCTTC. Its protein is CASSLRGDFRDYHYNEQFF.

This clonotype was seen repeatedly, ten times or more. The chain links TRBV6-5 to TRBJ2-5, with 9 positions matching TRBD2. The CDR3 has 14 residues. Germline CDR1 is MNHEY and CDR2 is SVGAGI. After removal of 7 bases from V and 4 bases from J, the junction contained 7 bases not matched to a gene. The CDR3 protein is CASKVQRGAETQYF. In DNA, the CDR3 is TGTGCCAGCAAAGTCCAGCGGGGGGCAGAGACCCAGTACTTC.

V gene TRBV4-3 combines with J gene TRBJ1-4; D possibly corresponds to TRBD1 (5 bases). Germline assignment: CDR1 LGHNA and CDR2 YSLEER. Trimming pared 0 bases from V and 8 bases from J, leaving 16 bases between. The CDR3 is 16 residues long. The CDR3 nucleotides read TGCGCCAGCAGCCAAGAAGTCAGGCAGGGAGGGGAAAAACTGTTTTTT. This encodes CASSQEVRQGGEKLFF.

This clonotype has ten or more counts. The rearrangement links TRBV5-6 to TRBJ2-7, with 9 positions matching TRBD2. This CDR3 has 16 amino acids. V shed 1 base, J shed 3 bases, and the junction held 8 bases outside the gene matches. Germline V gene sequence: CDR1 SGHDT, CDR2 YYEEEE. This CDR3 is CASSLLPSGAYYEQYF. DNA of the CDR3: TGTGCCAGCAGCTTGCTCCCTAGCGGGGCCTACTACGAGCAGTACTTC. Variable domain in full (rest from reference TRBV5-6 and TRBJ2-7): DAGVTQSPTHLIKTRGQQVTLRCSPKSGHDTVSWYQQALGQGPQFIFQYYEEEERQRGNFPDRFSGHQFPNYSSELNVNALLLGDSALYLCASSLLPSGAYYEQYFGPGTRLTVT.

The gene calls are TRBV20-1 and TRBJ1-3; D is ambiguous. The germline V and J ends were trimmed by 3 bases and 4 bases, with 7 bases remaining between them. This CDR3 region has 12 residues. The germline CDR1 and CDR2 sequences are DFQATT and SNEGSKA (reference sequence). As DNA, the CDR3 is TGCAGTGCTAGTCTCCAGGGAAACACCATATATTTT. As protein: CSASLQGNTIYF.

The chain has TRBV21-1 and TRBJ2-1. TRBV21-1 is a pseudogene. The CDR3 loop spans 14 amino acids. The CDR3 loop reads CASGTCFSDNEQFF. CDR3 sequence (DNA): TGTGCCAGCGGAACTTGTTTCTCTGACAATGAGCAGTTCTTC.

This clonotype was recorded a few times. The DNA for the CDR3 is TGCAGTGCTAGCAGATTTGGGCGACGGACCCAAGGGGCCTACGAGCAGTACGTC. This encodes CSASRFGRRTQGAYEQYV. This chain uses TRBV20-1 with TRBJ2-7; maybe TRBD1 (5 bases). Germline CDR1 is DFQATT and CDR2 is SNEGSKA (reference sequence). The ends were cut back, 3 bases at V and 2 bases at J, with 26 bases in the middle. The CDR3 is 18 residues long.

This rearrangement joins TRBV9 to TRBJ2-3; D gene ambiguous. Germline V gene sequence: CDR1 SGDLS, CDR2 YYNGEE. The ends were cut back, 4 bases at V and 0 bases at J, with 15 bases in the middle. The length of the CDR3 is 16 residues. CDR3 sequence reads: CASSSTVVLSTDTQYF. The CDR3, as DNA: TGTGCCAGCAGCTCAACAGTCGTCCTCAGCACAGATACGCAGTATTTT.

V usage is TRBV20-1 and J usage is TRBJ2-2; D tentatively fits TRBD1 or TRBD2 (5 bases each). In germline, CDR1 is DFQATT, CDR2 SNEGSKA (reference sequence). The CDR3 covers 15 residues. Trimming shortened V by 0 bases and J by 5 bases, and 13 bases separated the two germline ends. The CDR3 bases are TGCAGTGCTAGAGATCTCACCTGGGGGACCGGGGAGCTGTTTTTT. Protein product: CSARDLTWGTGELFF.

The chain employs TRBV7-7 and TRBJ2-5; D is perhaps TRBD2 (6 bases). Germline values: CDR1 SSHAT, CDR2 FNYEAQ (reference sequence). The CDR3 totals 13 residues. V shed 4 bases and J shed 7 bases, with 13 bases lying between them. CDR3 residues: CASSSGRGGTQYF. In DNA form, the CDR3 reads TGTGCCAGCAGCTCGGGCCGGGGAGGGACCCAGTACTTC.

The genes are TRBV11-2 and TRBJ2-7; 11 bases are shared with TRBD1. The CDR3 contains 15 residues. V shed 7 bases, J shed 5 bases, and the junction held 10 bases outside the gene matches. Germline V gene lookup returns CDR1 SGHAT and CDR2 FQNNGV. The CDR3 here is CASKPQRTGGDEQYF. The CDR3 nucleotides are TGTGCCAGCAAACCCCAAAGGACAGGGGGCGACGAGCAGTACTTC.

The V and J genes are TRBV25-1 and TRBJ1-1; D might be TRBD1 (5 bases). V lost 1 base to trimming and J lost 0 bases, with 9 bases between them. The CDR3 is 15 residues long. Per the germline V gene, CDR1 is MGHDK and CDR2 is SYGVNS. The CDR3 nucleotides read TGTGCCAGCAGTGAATCAGACAGCCTGAACACTGAAGCTTTCTTT. As protein: CASSESDSLNTEAFF. The full variable domain, its missing parts supplied by reference TRBV25-1 and TRBJ1-1, is EADIYQTPRYLVIGTGKKITLECSQTMGHDKMYWYQQDPGMELHLIHYSYGVNSTEKGDLSSESTVSRIRTEHFPLTLESARPSHTSQYLCASSESDSLNTEAFFGQGTRLTVV.

Turning to this clonotype: A much more abundant neighbour one base away suggests this may be a read error. The chain employs TRBV9 and TRBJ2-5; tentative D call: TRBD1 (5 bases). Germline V gene data show CDR1 as SGDLS and CDR2 as YYNGEE. V was trimmed by 3 bases and J by 0 bases, leaving 6 bases between them. The CDR3 is made up of 13 amino acids. CDR3 sequence (DNA): TGTGCCAGCAGCGCAGGGTACCAAGAGACCCAGTACTTC. Encoded protein: CASSAGYQETQYF.

This clonotype was detected only a few times. The chain is built from TRBV15 and TRBJ2-1, with TRBD2 identical over 7 bases. Germline V gives CDR1 LNHNV, CDR2 YYDKDF (reference sequence). J lost 3 bases, V lost 1 base, and 9 bases had no gene match. The CDR3 length is 17 residues. The chain's CDR3 is CATSRGSSGGIYNEQFF. CDR3 nucleotides: TGTGCCACCAGCAGAGGTTCTAGCGGCGGGATCTACAATGAGCAGTTCTTC.

This clonotype has a handful of counts. The rearrangement joins TRBV6-1 to TRBJ1-2, with 7 bases matching TRBD1. V lost 7 bases and J lost 2; bases outside the gene matches: 7. The CDR3 totals 14 residues. CDR1 is MNHNS and CDR2 is SASEGT in the germline V gene. Written as DNA, the CDR3 is TGTGCCAGCAAAAACAGGGGAGTGAACTATGGCTACACCTTC. Its protein is CASKNRGVNYGYTF.

In this sample, this clonotype turned up many times. The chain employs TRBV5-1 and TRBJ2-5; TRBD1 matches at 8 bases. This CDR3 has 14 residues. Germline CDR1 SGHRS, CDR2 YFSETQ. With V trimmed by 2 bases and J by 4 bases, 4 bases remained unmatched. Here the CDR3 reads CASSFGQGAETQYF. CDR3 DNA: TGCGCCAGCAGCTTCGGACAGGGAGCAGAGACCCAGTACTTC.

In this sample, this clonotype turned up many times. The V call is TRBV3-1, the J call TRBJ2-5, with TRBD2 identical over 11 bases. The germline V gene has CDR1 LGHDT and CDR2 YNNKEL (reference sequence). Germline trimming cut 0 bases from V and 5 bases from J; bases unmatched to any gene: 5. The CDR3 runs to 16 residues. CDR3 loop: CASSQEIAGGLETQYF. The CDR3 region has the DNA TGTGCCAGCAGCCAAGAAATAGCGGGGGGGCTGGAGACCCAGTACTTC.

This clonotype was observed a handful of times. CDR3 sequence: CASRGGQARSGELFF. The CDR3 DNA reads as TGTGCCAGCAGGGGGGGACAGGCCAGGTCCGGGGAGCTGTTTTTT. This chain joins TRBV6-1 and TRBJ2-2; 8 nucleotides agree with TRBD1. From germline, CDR1 is MNHNS and CDR2 SASEGT. J lost 6 bases, V lost 6 bases, and 9 bases had no gene match. The CDR3 extends over 15 amino acids.